This record concerns one T cell receptor (beta chain) sequence. The antigen remains undetermined. CD4+CD25+ regulatory T cells came from anti-CD25 bead selection of positively selected CD4+ cells. The T cell receptor alpha and beta CDR3 regions were amplified from mRNA by semiquantitative ARM-PCR. Exponential amplification used communal superprimers after tagged nested gene-specific primers in ARM-PCR. TCRdb re-derived calls from the multiplex PCR reads in MiXCR, one entry per CDR3 protein. The sample yields roughly 15,000 distinct CDR3 sequences, over 45% seen once. This record comes from a study of relationships among human T cell subsets. The CDR3 length is 14 residues. CDR1 is SQVTM and CDR2 is ANQGSEA in the germline V gene. V lost 7 bases and J lost 9; bases outside the gene matches: 14. Study-wide results and caveats: The seven subsets showed no significant differences in gene usage or CDR3 length. Over 55% of CD8+ cytotoxic sequences came from clones with over 100 reads.

Sample: Tregs sorted from blood. This TCR was sampled from a man aged 40-49 years in good health. This chain joins TRBV29-1 and TRBJ2-1, with 8 bases aligning to TRBD2. The CDR3 nucleotides read TGCAGCGCTAAACCGGGACTAGATTATGGTGAGCAGTTCTTC. Its translation is CSAKPGLDYGEQFF.